This T cell receptor beta chain was profiled in a study of T cell changes during pregnancy in multiple sclerosis. CDR1 is SQVTM and CDR2 is ANQGSEA in the germline V gene. V was pared by 1 base and J by 8 bases, with 23 bases between. This CDR3 has 16 residues. Profiling relied on immunoSEQ multiplex PCR, and the TCRdb table lists in-frame clones only, not all of them. The sample gives 55,000 to 70,000 clones, 80% to 90% of which show up once; 2% to 3% is in the top ten. The source is a female donor with multiple sclerosis, enrolled in a pregnancy study. The sequencing used peripheral blood, collected in the first trimester of pregnancy. The rearrangement uses TRBV29-1 and TRBJ1-1; D call uncertain. DNA for the CDR3: TGCAGCGTTGAAGGATTCCTCAGTACAATAATAACCGAAGCTTTCTTT. Its protein product is CSVEGFLSTIITEAFF.